This T cell receptor (beta chain) was retrieved from a study of blood T cell repertoires in COVID-19. J was trimmed by 4 bases and V by 2 bases; bases with no gene match: 4. Germline V CDR1 and CDR2: MNHEY, SVGAGI. The CDR3 extends over 14 amino acids. Generated by immunoSEQ multiplex PCR, the TCRdb table keeps only in-frame clones and is missing some. The sample lists over 200,000 clones; around 86% were seen once. Clinical history reported by participants formed the basis on which cohorts were assigned. The J gene is TRBJ1-2, the V gene TRBV6-5; 7 bases map to TRBD1. Sequencing was done on a sample of PBMCs or T cells enriched from blood (not recorded which). This receptor was taken from a young man who had recovered from COVID-19. The DNA for the CDR3 is TGTGCCAGCAGTTACGGGTCAGGGGGCTATGGCTACACCTTC. Its protein is CASSYGSGGYGYTF.